This TCR beta chain is from a study of blood T cell repertoires in COVID-19. Study information: Acute-phase and convalescent COVID-19 samples originated in the United States, Italy and Spain. T cells, B-cell-depleted T cells, or PBMCs supplied cDNA or gDNA.

Seattle patient enrollment occurred during active infection, with longitudinal follow-up thereafter. From germline, CDR1 is DFQATT and CDR2 SNEGSKA (reference sequence). J lost 9 bases, V lost 1 base, and 1 base had no gene match. The CDR3 extends over 11 amino acids. Source study methods: Nucleated cell counts were estimated from reference gene primer amplification. Assay: immunoSEQ multiplex PCR; the TCRdb copy retains only in-frame clones and omits some. That table furnishes V, J and clone size, whereas the DNA furnished D and trimming. This table has just under 350,000 clones, approximately 87% appearing once.

This receptor was identified in a woman aged 45-59 years with COVID-19, enrolled during active disease. This rearrangement joins TRBV20-1 to TRBJ1-2; 8 bases fit TRBD1. Sequenced: peripheral blood. CDR3 amino acids: CSARGTGSYTF. The CDR3 DNA reads as TGCAGTGCTAGAGGGACAGGGAGCTACACCTTC.